This paragraph reports one T cell receptor (beta chain). Its antigen is not known. Sorted naive CD8 T cells, roughly 20,000 to 1,100,000, were sequenced from 10%, 30% or 50% RNA. Sorted naive CD8 T cells were those defined as CD8+CD4-CCR7+CD45RA+. The sample originates from a study of molecular identifiers for immune sequencing clone quantification. The study, taken as a whole, reports: Clones exceeding 20 RNA copies carried over 99% of effector molecules but under 1% of naive-cell molecules.

MiXCR, run by TCRdb on the PCR reads, gives a single entry per CDR3 protein. The sample consists of some 590,000 distinct CDR3 sequences, about 25% of them appearing once. Unmatched junction bases numbered 5, after V lost 4 bases and J lost 5 bases. This CDR3 has 14 residues. The sequence was collected from a human donor in good health. Some libraries in this study had Jurkat cell RNA spiked in. J is TRBJ1-5 and V is TRBV12-3 or TRBV12-4, with 7 bases lining up with TRBD1. The specimen sequenced was naive CD8+ T cells from blood, with Jurkat cell RNA spiked in. The sample's subset: FACS-sorted CD8+CD4-CCR7+CD45RA+ naive T cells. The CDR3 reads CASSSSGGDQPQHF. CDR3 nucleotides: TGTGCCAGCAGTTCGTCAGGGGGTGATCAGCCCCAGCATTTT.